One sample yielded the 20 T cell receptor beta chains listed below, sequenced in a study of cytomegalovirus exposure and HLA in healthy donors. PCR was performed using 60 Vbeta and 13 Jbeta primers. Sequencing used immunoSEQ multiplex PCR; TCRdb keeps in-frame clones, though not all of them. Found here are around 110,000 clones, 8.5% to 10% of them singletons; the top ten hold 2.5% to 3.5%. Source material: PBMCs. These TCRs come from a man aged 25 to 45 in good health and CMV-seronegative.

The table lists this clone with a few counts. This chain links TRBV27 with TRBJ2-7; 10 nucleotides align to TRBD1. V dropped 6 bases and J dropped 1; count of bases not matched to a gene: 6. Germline V gene sequence: CDR1 MNHEY, CDR2 SMNVEV (reference sequence). CDR3 length equals 15 residues. CDR3 residues: CASRIRGQGSYEQYF. Written as DNA, the CDR3 is TGTGCCAGCAGGATACGGGGACAGGGGTCCTACGAGCAGTACTTC.

V is TRBV27 and J is TRBJ1-1; a weak D match, TRBD1 (6 bases). Trimming removed 5 bases at V and 4 bases at J, with 14 bases between. CDR3 length equals 14 residues. The germline CDR1 and CDR2 sequences are MNHEY and SMNVEV (reference sequence). The CDR3 protein is CASSIKQGSTEAFF. The CDR3 DNA reads TGTGCCAGCAGTATTAAACAGGGAAGCACTGAAGCTTTCTTT.

This clone showed up just a few times. The chain has TRBV12-5 and TRBJ1-1, with a possible D match to TRBD1 (5 bases). Deletions cut 5 bases from V and 1 base from J, with 8 bases between. The CDR3 is made up of 13 amino acids. Germline V gene data show CDR1 as LGHNT and CDR2 as FRNRAP. In DNA, the CDR3 is TGTGCTAGTGGTCCCACAGGGAACACTGAAGCTTTCTTT. Its translation: CASGPTGNTEAFF.

The chain combines TRBV7-2 with TRBJ1-3; D is unresolved. The V end lost 6 bases, the J end lost 0 bases, and 12 bases lay between the germline ends. Germline V gives CDR1 SGHTA, CDR2 FQGNSA. This CDR3 contains 15 residues. CDR3 bases: TGTGCCAGCAGGGCGGGCTTAAACTCTGGAAACACCATATATTTT. It is translated as CASRAGLNSGNTIYF.

This clone was observed a handful of times. The chain couples TRBV5-1 to TRBJ2-7, with D tentatively TRBD1 (6 bases). Germline CDR1 SGHRS, CDR2 YFSETQ. This CDR3 region has 14 residues. V was clipped by 0 bases and J by 1 base, with 8 bases between them. The CDR3 spells CASSLDTGSYEQYF. As DNA, the CDR3 is TGCGCCAGCAGCTTGGACACAGGGTCCTACGAGCAGTACTTC.

The chain carries TRBV11-3 and TRBJ1-2; D might be TRBD1 (6 bases). V was pared by 1 base and J by 4 bases, with 13 bases between. Per the germline V gene, CDR1 is SGHNT and CDR2 is YENEEA. The CDR3 is 15 amino acids. CDR3 in DNA: TGTGCCAGCAGCTTAGTAGGGCAGGGGATCTATGGCTACACCTTC. It yields the protein CASSLVGQGIYGYTF.

This clone has only a few counts. The chain couples TRBV30 to TRBJ2-3; D is possibly TRBD2 (7 bases). The germline V gene has CDR1 GTSNPN and CDR2 SVGIG (reference sequence). The germline V and J ends were trimmed by 0 bases and 4 bases, with 17 bases remaining between them. The CDR3 runs to 16 residues. The CDR3: CAWSVLGGAGSDTQYF. CDR3 DNA sequence: TGTGCCTGGAGTGTACTAGGGGGGGCCGGGTCAGATACGCAGTATTTT.

This clone was seen more than once but under ten times. This chain connects TRBV14 to TRBJ1-1; unclear D gene. V was cut by 0 bases and J by 0 bases, with 8 bases left in between. Germline loops: CDR1 SGHDN, CDR2 FVKESK. This CDR3 spans 15 amino acids. CDR3 nucleotides: TGTGCCAGCAGCCAAGACCAGCGTTTGAACACTGAAGCTTTCTTT. It yields the protein CASSQDQRLNTEAFF. The full variable domain, in which reference TRBV14 and TRBJ1-1 provide the parts outside the CDR3, is EAGVTQFPSHSVIEKGQTVTLRCDPISGHDNLYWYRRVMGKEIKFLLHFVKESKQDESGMPNNRFLAERTGGTYSTLKVQPAELEDSGVYFCASSQDQRLNTEAFFGQGTRLTVV.

CDR3 in amino acids: CASSPLDGGITDTQYF. In nucleotides, the CDR3 is TGTGCCAGCTCCCCCTTGGACGGGGGAATCACAGATACGCAGTATTTT. The V call is TRBV18, the J call TRBJ2-3; maybe TRBD2 (6 bases). In germline, CDR1 is KGHSH, CDR2 LQKENI. Trimming left V 6 bases short and J 2 bases short, with 18 bases between. The CDR3 is made up of 16 amino acids.

This clone turned up a few times. This chain links TRBV27 with TRBJ2-2, with D unclear. In germline, CDR1 is MNHEY, CDR2 SMNVEV (reference sequence). The CDR3 sequence is 11 residues long. Trimming pared 3 bases from V and 6 bases from J, leaving 2 bases between. As DNA, the CDR3 is TGTGCCAGCAGTTTCTCCGGGGAGCTGTTTTTT. This gives the protein CASSFSGELFF.

For this clone: Distinct nucleotide sequences in the sample also encode this CDR3. The chain couples TRBV5-1 to TRBJ2-1; D may be TRBD2 (5 bases). This CDR3 comprises 15 residues. Germline assignment: CDR1 SGHRS and CDR2 YFSETQ. Trimming removed 2 bases from V and 0 bases from J, with 9 bases in between. DNA for the CDR3: TGCGCCAGCAGCTTTGGGGAGAGCTCCTACAATGAGCAGTTCTTC. Protein sequence: CASSFGESSYNEQFF.

This clone showed up just a few times. The chain links TRBV2 to TRBJ2-2; tentatively, D is TRBD1 (5 bases). The CDR3 sequence is 14 residues long. The V and J ends lost 7 bases and 5 bases respectively, with 14 bases between them. The germline gives CDR1 SNHLY, CDR2 FYNNEI. CDR3 DNA: TGTGCCAGCACCGCCACAGGTGGAACCGGGGAGCTGTTTTTT. Protein product: CASTATGGTGELFF.

This clone was observed a handful of times. V gene TRBV11-1 combines with J gene TRBJ2-7; D is unresolved. The CDR3 is made up of 15 amino acids. Germline CDR1 and CDR2: SGHAT and FQDESV (reference sequence). Trimming stripped 5 bases from V and 0 bases from J, with 14 bases between. CDR3 residues: CASSPDTTSSYEQYF. DNA of the CDR3: TGTGCCAGCAGCCCCGACACCACGAGCTCCTACGAGCAGTACTTC.

This clone was recorded a few times. J is TRBJ1-2 and V is TRBV5-5, with D unresolved. Deletions cut 4 bases from V and 5 bases from J, with 15 bases between. Germline V gene lookup returns CDR1 SGHKS and CDR2 YYEKEE (reference sequence). The CDR3 runs 14 residues. CDR3 nucleotides: TGTGCCAGCAGCCTGCAGGACGCGGGGTATGGCTACACCTTC. Residues: CASSLQDAGYGYTF.

This clone was counted between two and nine times. The chain uses TRBV19 and TRBJ2-5, with TRBD1 matching 11 bases. This CDR3 contains 14 residues. The ends lost 5 bases at V and 6 bases at J; junction bases unmatched: 5. The germline CDR1 and CDR2 sequences are LNHDA and SQIVND (reference sequence). This chain's CDR3 is CASSPGQGVKTQYF. CDR3 bases: TGTGCCAGTAGTCCGGGACAGGGGGTCAAGACCCAGTACTTC. The whole variable domain, remainder taken from reference TRBV19 and TRBJ2-5, is DGGITQSPKYLFRKEGQNVTLSCEQNLNHDAMYWYRQDPGQGLRLIYYSQIVNDFQKGDIAEGYSVSREKKESFPLTVTSAQKNPTAFYLCASSPGQGVKTQYFGPGTRLLVL.

V and J are TRBV29-1 and TRBJ2-1; D uncertain. The CDR3 totals 11 residues. Germline values: CDR1 SQVTM, CDR2 ANQGSEA. V lost 6 bases to trimming and J lost 9 bases, with 12 bases between them. CDR3: CSVWSTGEQFF. In DNA form, the CDR3 reads TGCAGCGTATGGAGTACGGGTGAGCAGTTCTTC.

The chain links TRBV7-9 to TRBJ2-7; D uncertain. CDR3 length equals 14 residues. Trimming pared 7 bases from V and 4 bases from J, leaving 17 bases between. Per the germline V gene, CDR1 is SEHNR and CDR2 is FQNEAQ (reference sequence). CDR3 region: CASNRQSQTYEQYF. The CDR3 DNA reads TGTGCCAGCAACCGGCAGAGCCAGACTTACGAGCAGTACTTC.

The rearrangement uses TRBV6-1 and TRBJ2-1; 11 nucleotides line up with TRBD2. This CDR3 contains 18 residues. The junction had 10 bases not matched to a gene; V was cut back by 0 bases and J by 6 bases. Germline loops: CDR1 MNHNS, CDR2 SASEGT. The CDR3 nucleotides are TGTGCCAGCAGTGAAGCGTGGGGACTAGCGGTCGGGGGCAATGAGCAGTTCTTC. Protein: CASSEAWGLAVGGNEQFF.

This clone was observed a few times. The chain employs TRBV7-8 and TRBJ2-3; 9 bases agree with TRBD2. With 7 bases clipped from V and 5 bases from J, the junction kept 25 bases outside the gene matches. There are 20 residues in the CDR3. Germline lookup yields CDR1 SGHVS and CDR2 FQNEAQ. CDR3 DNA sequence: TGTGCCAGCACCCGAGTCCTTCCGGGACTAGCACCGGGCGAAGGAGATACGCAGTATTTT. Amino acids: CASTRVLPGLAPGEGDTQYF.

CDR3 in amino acids: CASSFTGQPNQPQHF. The CDR3 DNA reads TGTGCCAGCAGCTTTACGGGACAGCCGAATCAGCCCCAGCATTTT. The V and J genes are TRBV7-2 and TRBJ1-5; 7 bases are a match to TRBD1. V was pared by 3 bases and J by 4 bases, with 6 bases of the junction left unmatched. CDR3 size: 15 residues. The germline V gene has CDR1 SGHTA and CDR2 FQGNSA.